The clone carrying this TCR beta chain was observed a few times. This entry is derived from a study of patients and donors after allogeneic stem cell transplantation. The ends were cut back, 0 bases at V and 6 bases at J, with 14 bases in the middle. This CDR3 region has 14 residues. CDR1 is DFQATT and CDR2 is SNEGSKA in the germline V gene (reference sequence). TCRdb reanalysed the RT-PCR reads using MiXCR and keeps one entry per CDR3 protein. The sample carries tens of thousands of distinct CDR3 sequences, 26% recorded once. The sequenced material came from blood, either unsorted or a sorted T cell fraction (not recorded which). The source is a human donor who was either an allogeneic HSCT recipient or a stem cell or donor lymphocyte infusion donor (not recorded which). It is not recorded whose cells these are; they may come from a transplant donor. This chain links TRBV20-1 with TRBJ1-1; D remains ambiguous. The CDR3 reads CSARDTGGMAEAFF. The DNA for the CDR3 is TGCAGTGCTAGAGATACGGGAGGGATGGCTGAAGCTTTCTTT.